One and the same sample provided the 22 T cell receptor beta chains below, sequenced in a study of T-cell reconstitution after alpha-beta-depleted transplantation in children. Molecular barcoding with unique molecular identifiers was used for the TCRbeta library. A single record per CDR3 protein comes from TCRdb applying MiXCR to the PCR reads. Of approximately 82,000 distinct CDR3 sequences listed, 15% to 19% are singletons. Sequences were derived from PBMCs, mostly from graft donor cells, sampled 180 days after TCRalphabeta/CD19-depleted stem cell transplant. These receptors were collected from a male patient aged 2 to 9 who had a stem cell transplant for acute lymphoblastic leukemia, so the T cells may come from the graft donor.

The rearrangement links TRBV29-1 to TRBJ2-5; 11 nucleotides match TRBD1. This CDR3 has 14 residues. J gave up 5 bases and V 3 bases, and 5 bases lay outside the gene matches. Germline CDR1 is SQVTM and CDR2 is ANQGSEA. The CDR3 DNA reads as TGCAGCGTTGACGTGGGACAGGGGGGGGAGACCCAGTACTTC. Translated, it gives CSVDVGQGGETQYF.

This clonotype was counted only a few times. This sequence joins TRBV6-5 and TRBJ2-7; TRBD2 aligns across 8 bases. The CDR3 is made up of 16 amino acids. The germline gives CDR1 MNHEY, CDR2 SVGAGI. With V trimmed by 6 bases and J by 0 bases, 10 bases remained unmatched. This chain's CDR3 is CASSSKRGSHSYEQYF. As DNA, the CDR3 is TGTGCCAGCAGCTCCAAGCGGGGGAGCCACTCCTACGAGCAGTACTTC.

The chain links TRBV5-6 to TRBJ2-5; possibly TRBD2 for D (5 bases). This CDR3 has 14 residues. V was shortened by 0 bases and J by 5 bases, with 11 bases between the two germline ends. Germline CDR1 is SGHDT and CDR2 is YYEEEE. The CDR3 protein is CASSLVGAGETQYF. Written as DNA, the CDR3 is TGTGCCAGCAGCTTGGTCGGCGCGGGCGAGACCCAGTACTTC.

Ten or more counts support this clonotype. This chain connects TRBV18 to TRBJ2-2, with D maybe TRBD1 (6 bases). This CDR3 has 15 residues. Germline values: CDR1 KGHSH, CDR2 LQKENI. V was cut by 3 bases and J by 12 bases, with 20 bases left in between. This chain's CDR3 is CASSPTGTRGLQLFF. DNA for the CDR3: TGTGCCAGCTCACCGACAGGTACAAGAGGCTTGCAGCTGTTTTTT.

This clonotype was observed a few times. The chain couples TRBV4-3 to TRBJ1-4; D perhaps matches TRBD1 (6 bases). Germline-derived CDR1 and CDR2 are LGHNA and YSLEER. Trimming stripped 4 bases from V and 10 bases from J, with 22 bases between. CDR3 length: 16 amino acids. The CDR3 spells CASSRQLEGGVRKLFF. The CDR3 DNA follows: TGCGCCAGCAGCCGCCAGCTCGAGGGGGGGGTACGAAAACTGTTTTTT.

This clonotype has only a few counts. The V gene is TRBV6-5, the J gene TRBJ2-3, with 12 bases lining up with TRBD2. In germline, CDR1 is MNHEY, CDR2 SVGAGI. J gave up 2 bases and V 4 bases, and 10 bases lay outside the gene matches. There are 18 residues in the CDR3. CDR3 residues: CASSSIPGTSGHTDTQYF. The CDR3 DNA reads TGTGCCAGCAGTTCGATACCAGGGACTAGCGGGCACACAGATACGCAGTATTTT.

At least ten counts were recorded for this clonotype. V usage is TRBV10-1 and J usage is TRBJ1-5; D unresolved. The germline gives CDR1 WNHNN, CDR2 SYGVQD (reference sequence). The CDR3 runs to 15 residues. V gave up 3 bases and J gave up 4 bases, with 13 bases separating them. Here the CDR3 reads CASSESSIENQPQHF. CDR3 in DNA: TGCGCCAGCAGTGAATCTTCGATCGAAAATCAGCCCCAGCATTTT.

The sample holds many counts of this clonotype. The gene calls are TRBV10-3 and TRBJ2-5; 9 positions agree with TRBD2. Germline V lookup: CDR1 ENHRY, CDR2 SYGVKD. The V and J ends lost 6 bases and 3 bases, in that order; junction bases with no gene match: 5. The CDR3 consists of 14 residues. The DNA of the CDR3 is TGTGCCATCAGCCTAGCGGGGAGCAAAGAGACCCAGTACTTC. It codes for CAISLAGSKETQYF.

The gene calls are TRBV5-4 and TRBJ1-4; D is possibly TRBD1 (6 bases). CDR3 size: 14 residues. Trimming took off 3 bases at V and 7 bases at J, with 13 bases between the two ends. CDR1 is SGHNT, CDR2 YYREEE, per germline (reference sequence). CDR3 DNA: TGTGCCAGCAGCTCGGACAGAGGTCGTGAAAAACTGTTTTTT. This translates into CASSSDRGREKLFF.

The chain combines TRBV13 with TRBJ2-3, with 8 positions matching TRBD2. Per germline, CDR1 PRHDT and CDR2 FYEKMQ (reference sequence). V lost 1 base and J lost 7; bases outside the gene matches: 16. The CDR3 is 18 amino acids. CDR3 nucleotide sequence: TGTGCCAGCAGCTTAGACCCGCAGCGGGGGCCGAAAATGAATACGCAGTATTTT. Translated, it gives CASSLDPQRGPKMNTQYF.

This chain joins TRBV7-2 and TRBJ1-1; 7 bases line up with TRBD1. This CDR3 has 14 residues. V was clipped by 6 bases and J by 3 bases; unmatched bases: 7. Per germline, CDR1 SGHTA and CDR2 FQGNSA. The CDR3 sequence is CASRRDSRDTEAFF. CDR3 sequence (DNA): TGTGCCAGCAGGCGGGACAGCAGGGACACTGAAGCTTTCTTT. Full variable domain (missing parts from reference TRBV7-2 and TRBJ1-1): GAGVSQSPSNKVTEKGKDVELRCDPISGHTALYWYRQSLGQGLEFLIYFQGNSAPDKSGLPSDRFSAERTGGSVSTLTIQRTQQEDSAVYLCASRRDSRDTEAFFGQGTRLTVV.

The chain carries TRBV4-3 and TRBJ2-5; D call uncertain. Trimming removed 2 bases from V and 2 bases from J, with 12 bases in between. Germline CDR1 LGHNA, CDR2 YSLEER. This CDR3 is built from 15 residues. Here the CDR3 reads CASSQMDGGQETQYF. As DNA, the CDR3 is TGCGCCAGCAGCCAAATGGACGGCGGACAAGAGACCCAGTACTTC.

This clonotype showed up just a few times. This chain joins TRBV6-1 and TRBJ2-4; perhaps TRBD1 as D (6 bases). The germline V gene encodes CDR1 MNHNS and CDR2 SASEGT. The CDR3 extends over 15 amino acids. Trimming took off 5 bases at V and 3 bases at J, with 14 bases between the two ends. In DNA form, the CDR3 reads TGTGCCAGCAGTAAACGGGACACCCGCAAAAACATTCAGTACTTC. As protein: CASSKRDTRKNIQYF.

In this sample, this clonotype turned up once. A much larger clone lies one base from this, so it may be a read error. V usage is TRBV3-1 and J usage is TRBJ2-2, with D unresolved. Per germline, CDR1 LGHDT and CDR2 YNNKEL (reference sequence). The V gene lost 7 bases and the J gene lost 5 bases, with 17 bases spanning the gap. The CDR3 totals 15 residues. The CDR3 spells CASTYTEIRTGELFF. The CDR3 nucleotides are TGTGCCAGCACCTACACTGAGATACGGACCGGGGAGCTGTTTTTT.

The chain links TRBV30 to TRBJ2-7; 12 bases align to TRBD2. V shed 5 bases and J 0 bases; nucleotides not matched to a gene: 5. CDR1 is GTSNPN, CDR2 SVGIG, per germline (reference sequence). This CDR3 contains 15 residues. CDR3 DNA: TGTGCCTGGGGACTAGCGGGGAGGGCCTCCTACGAGCAGTACTTC. This translates into CAWGLAGRASYEQYF.

This clonotype has a single count. The chain is built from TRBV12-3 or TRBV12-4 and TRBJ2-3, with D possibly being TRBD1 (5 bases). CDR3 size: 14 residues. The V gene lost 3 bases and the J gene lost 1 base, with 8 bases spanning the gap. CDR3 amino acids: CASSFSRGTDTQYF. DNA for the CDR3: TGTGCCAGCAGTTTTAGCAGGGGCACAGATACGCAGTATTTT.

The table lists this clonotype with many counts. V and J are TRBV20-1 and TRBJ2-5, with TRBD2 matching over 13 bases. The CDR3 spans 16 residues. Trimming removed 2 bases from V and 2 bases from J; junction bases left unmatched: 5. CDR1 and CDR2 from the germline V gene are DFQATT and SNEGSKA (reference sequence). In DNA, the CDR3 is TGCAGTGCTAGAAGACTAGCGGGGGGTAAACAAGAGACCCAGTACTTC. Amino acids: CSARRLAGGKQETQYF.

This clonotype came up many times. This chain uses TRBV27 with TRBJ2-6, with TRBD2 matching 15 bases. Per germline, CDR1 MNHEY and CDR2 SMNVEV (reference sequence). This CDR3 is built from 20 residues. V shed 5 bases, J shed 0 bases, and the junction held 8 bases outside the gene matches. CDR3 DNA: TGTGCCAGCAGTCCGAGGACTAGCGGGGGGGATAACTCTGGGGCCAACGTCCTGACTTTC. It yields the protein CASSPRTSGGDNSGANVLTF.

This clonotype was counted only a few times. The chain links TRBV15 to TRBJ1-1; possibly TRBD1 for D (6 bases). CDR3 length: 15 residues. The V gene's germline CDR1 is LNHNV and CDR2 YYDKDF (reference sequence). V was trimmed by 0 bases and J by 1 base, leaving 9 bases between them. DNA of the CDR3: TGTGCCACCAGCAGAGAAGGGGGACGGAACACTGAAGCTTTCTTT. It is translated as CATSREGGRNTEAFF.

Comments on this clonotype: Without the conserved terminal phenylalanine or tryptophan, this CDR3 likely stems from a read error. This chain links TRBV5-1 with TRBJ2-7; 11 bases align to TRBD1. The CDR3 runs to 16 residues. Germline loops: CDR1 SGHRS, CDR2 YFSETQ. V shed 0 bases, J shed 2 bases, and the junction held 4 bases outside the gene matches. CDR3 sequence: CASSLGTGGAPYEQYL. Written as DNA, the CDR3 is TGCGCCAGCAGCTTGGGGACAGGGGGCGCGCCCTACGAGCAGTACCTC.

The V gene is TRBV7-2, the J gene TRBJ2-7, with 7 bases aligning to TRBD2. Germline loops: CDR1 SGHTA, CDR2 FQGNSA. The CDR3 spans 13 residues. V shed 7 bases and J 2 bases; nucleotides not matched to a gene: 5. The CDR3: CASTKRGPYEQYF. In DNA, the CDR3 is TGTGCCAGCACCAAGCGGGGCCCCTACGAGCAGTACTTC.

The J gene is TRBJ2-1, the V gene TRBV7-2; D perhaps matches TRBD2 (5 bases). Per germline, CDR1 SGHTA and CDR2 FQGNSA. The CDR3 is 13 amino acids. Trimming pared 4 bases from V and 9 bases from J, leaving 13 bases between. The CDR3 region has the DNA TGTGCCAGCAGCTCAAACCAAGGAGGTGAGCAGTTCTTC. Translated: CASSSNQGGEQFF.